Detailed here is one T cell receptor beta chain. Which antigen it targets is not known. Base qualities are not at hand, and no much larger clone is one base apart. The donors were healthy, HIV-negative adults with no recently reported acute infections or vaccinations. Only Caucasian adults living in Nashville, Tennessee, USA were represented among the donors. CD4+ T cells were enriched through magnetic negative selection, after which naive cells were positively selected on CD45RA and the remaining negative fraction served as the memory subset. After blood collection by leukapheresis, PBMCs were isolated using Ficoll-Histopaque density gradient centrifugation and then cryopreserved in the vapor phase of liquid nitrogen. Analytical flow cytometry was used to check the purity and quantity of every magnetically sorted T cell population. Genomic DNA was isolated from every sorted fraction and measured by UV absorbance on a Nanodrop 2000c.

Using the deep immunoSEQ assay, TCR CDR3 regions were amplified from genomic DNA by multiplex PCR. Extracted genomic DNA from each cell subset was distributed evenly across all wells of several immunoSEQ 96-well plates, and each plate was treated as a replicate. For sorted subsets, roughly 200 ng of genomic DNA, equivalent to some 30,000 T cell genomes, went into each replicate PCR. Purified libraries were quantified with a Qubit 3.0 fluorometer, sized on a Bioanalyzer 2100, and re-quantified with the KAPA Library Quantification kit. Every immunoSEQ 96-well plate was sequenced on a dedicated single-read 150-cycle Illumina NextSeq 550 flow cell. From the authors' description of their analysis: The immunoSEQ output contained only junctional sequences without quality scores, so filtering could not match that applied to full-length reads. To assign V/J genes and CDR3, sequences were annotated against IMGT germline references using PyIR, a Python wrapper for IgBLAST v1.9. Reads with weak V/J assignments (E-value above 1e-6), missing CDR3, stop codons, out-of-frame junctions, or ambiguous translated residues were removed. V3J clonotypes were defined as sequences sharing the same inferred V gene, J gene, and CDR3 amino acid sequence. The percentage overlap between two repertoires was calculated by dividing the number of shared unique clonotypes by the size of the smaller repertoire. RTK rarefaction, the Chao1 estimator, and Recon v2.1 estimates of unobserved clonotypes were used to assess repertoire richness. Generation probabilities were computed with OLGA for all TCRbeta clonotypes obtained by the gDNA method from several donors. This is the immuneACCESS table as TCRdb keeps it, with only in-frame sequences that have V and J called. A part of the clones is gone; compared with another copy, unresolved V genes explain less than half, and the rest is unexplained. Clonal size and the V and J genes are those of that table, whereas D and trimming came from the DNA. This sample comprises approximately 1.4 million clones, 95% to 99% of them detected only once. Of the sample, about 0.4% falls within the top ten clones.

From the cysteine through the phenylalanine, the CDR3 covers 16 amino acids. The sequence is cut down to CDR3 DNA, 48 bases in frame from base 1. Via the germline V gene, CDR1 is SGHRS and CDR2 YFSETQ. The V and J ends are trimmed by 0 bases and 0 bases, leaving 10 bases between them. The data derive from a study of shared clonotypes between healthy human individuals (dated by TCRdb to about 2020). As for the study more broadly: The cohort comprised a couple of women and a few men aged 18 to 49 years. Blood TCR repertoires of roughly five healthy adults were deeply sequenced to estimate repertoire size and the extent of clonotype sharing between individuals. For each donor, CD4 naive and CD4 memory were each run on three plates, CD8 naive on two plates, and CD8 memory on one plate. Libraries were prepared and TCR repertoires were sequenced by different laboratories using diverse techniques, in order to increase sequencing depth and limit assay-specific biases. Each donor's leukapheresis produced roughly between roughly 0.9 and 8.9 billion PBMCs.

General study outcomes and caveats: Even with the large sequencing depth, rarefaction of the sorted-subset datasets indicated that sequencing was incomplete. Naive subsets generally had larger estimated clonotype richness than memory subsets. Based on pairwise subsampling, the degree of clonotype sharing among donors was expected to be affected by sequencing depth. The genetic and exposure-history diversity represented was limited by the small number of donors. Only blood was sampled, and tissue TCR repertoires likely differ from those in blood. Higher generation probabilities were observed for clonotypes shared by all four sorted-subset donors than for non-shared clonotypes. Approximately 5% of naive CD4, 3.5% of naive CD8, about 2.1% of memory CD4, and about 0.4% of memory CD8 clonotypes were shared across a few donors.

Sequencing input: naive CD4+ T cells sorted from blood. This specimen's cell subset or site label, per the study, means: CD45RA+ positively selected. The source is a man aged 30 to 39 in good health. The chain uses TRBV5-1 and TRBJ2-1; the D gene is not confidently resolved. CDR3 protein: CASSLGLQSSYNEQFF. The DNA sequence follows: TGCGCCAGCAGCTTGGGACTGCAATCCTCCTACAATGAGCAGTTCTTC.